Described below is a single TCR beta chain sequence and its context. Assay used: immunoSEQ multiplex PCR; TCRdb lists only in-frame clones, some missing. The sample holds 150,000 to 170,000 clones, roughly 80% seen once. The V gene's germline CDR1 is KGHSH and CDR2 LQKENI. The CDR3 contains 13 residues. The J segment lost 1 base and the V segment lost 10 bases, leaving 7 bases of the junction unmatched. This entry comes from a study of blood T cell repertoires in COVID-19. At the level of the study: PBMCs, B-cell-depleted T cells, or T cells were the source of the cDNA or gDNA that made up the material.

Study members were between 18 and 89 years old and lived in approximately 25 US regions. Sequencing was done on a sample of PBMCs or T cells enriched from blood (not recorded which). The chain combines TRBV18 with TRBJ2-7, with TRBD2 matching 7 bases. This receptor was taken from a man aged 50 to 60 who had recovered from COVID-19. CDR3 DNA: TGTGCCACCCGGGGGGAGTCTTCCTACGAGCAGTACTTC. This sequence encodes CATRGESSYEQYF.